The 25 T cell receptor beta chains below come from one sample, sequenced in a study of T cells after yellow fever vaccination. Using its own MiXCR run on the 5' RACE reads, TCRdb lists one record per CDR3 protein. The sample carries under 600,000 distinct CDR3 sequences, 20% to 25% recorded once. The sequences come from PBMCs, collected roughly 23 days after the first yellow fever vaccination. These TCRs come from a man between 18 and 35 years old who received the YFV17D yellow fever vaccine.

This clonotype was detected ten times or more. The rearrangement links TRBV20-1 to TRBJ2-3; D not certain. Trimming pared 6 bases from V and 0 bases from J, leaving 13 bases between. This CDR3 is built from 14 residues. CDR1 is DFQATT and CDR2 is SNEGSKA in the germline V gene (reference sequence). This chain's CDR3 is CSASGRSSTDTQYF. In nucleotides, the CDR3 is TGCAGTGCGTCCGGACGATCTAGCACAGATACGCAGTATTTT.

The chain carries TRBV5-5 and TRBJ2-3; D gene unclear. The CDR3 length is 13 residues. Looked up from germline, CDR1 is SGHKS and CDR2 is YYEKEE (reference sequence). V dropped 0 bases and J dropped 4 bases, with 6 bases sitting between them. CDR3 residues: CASSLGSADTQYF. The CDR3 bases are TGTGCCAGCAGCTTGGGGTCCGCAGATACGCAGTATTTT.

The chain combines TRBV29-1 with TRBJ2-5; D is ambiguous. V was pared by 3 bases and J by 1 base, with 12 bases between. This CDR3 is built from 14 residues. The germline V gene encodes CDR1 SQVTM and CDR2 ANQGSEA. The CDR3 DNA reads TGCAGCGTTGATGTCAGTCACAGCCAAGAGACCCAGTACTTC. Its protein is CSVDVSHSQETQYF.

Ten or more counts support this clonotype. J is TRBJ1-2 and V is TRBV4-1, with D maybe TRBD1 (5 bases). Trimming removed 3 bases at V and 7 bases at J, with 24 bases between. CDR1 MGHRA and CDR2 YSYEKL come from the germline V gene. The CDR3 spans 17 residues. CDR3 nucleotides: TGCGCCAGCAGCCACCCCGGGCGGCCGGGACTGAGATCTGGCTACACCTTC. Translation: CASSHPGRPGLRSGYTF.

V is TRBV6-2 or TRBV6-3 and J is TRBJ2-2; 7 nucleotides align to TRBD1. The CDR3 covers 17 residues. Germline V gene sequence: CDR1 MNHEY, CDR2 SVGEGT. The ends lost 2 bases at V and 4 bases at J; junction bases unmatched: 10. CDR3 bases: TGTGCCAGCAGTTACCGGTCCGACAGGGTTCTCACCGGGGAGCTGTTTTTT. It encodes CASSYRSDRVLTGELFF.

The CDR3 reads CASSHIRDRVSEQYF. CDR3 DNA: TGTGCCAGCAGCCACATCCGGGACAGGGTTAGCGAGCAGTACTTC. The chain joins TRBV14 to TRBJ2-7; TRBD1 agrees at 9 bases. V lost 3 bases to trimming and J lost 6 bases; unmatched junction nucleotides: 9. Germline V gives CDR1 SGHDN, CDR2 FVKESK. The CDR3 extends over 15 amino acids.

The V and J genes are TRBV6-4 and TRBJ2-2; perhaps TRBD2 as D (7 bases). This CDR3 has 15 amino acids. Between the trimmed V and J ends, which lost 2 bases and 3 bases, there was a span of 10 bases. Germline V gene data show CDR1 as MRHNA and CDR2 as SNTAGT. DNA for the CDR3: TGTGCCAGCAGTGACGGGGGGGCCGACACCGGGGAGCTGTTTTTT. Translation: CASSDGGADTGELFF.

This clonotype was counted only a few times. V and J are TRBV10-3 and TRBJ2-1; 8 bases are a match to TRBD1. The germline gives CDR1 ENHRY, CDR2 SYGVKD. The CDR3 contains 12 residues. J lost 5 bases, V lost 11 bases, and 5 bases had no gene match. The CDR3 reads CAARTGNNEQFF. The CDR3 DNA is TGTGCCGCCAGGACAGGGAACAATGAGCAGTTCTTC.

This clonotype was observed a few times. The chain couples TRBV5-1 to TRBJ2-3; possible D gene TRBD1, 6 bases. Germline V gene sequence: CDR1 SGHRS, CDR2 YFSETQ. V was cut by 6 bases and J by 0 bases, with 17 bases left in between. The CDR3 contains 16 residues. The CDR3 spells CASNEGGAASTDTQYF. CDR3 sequence (DNA): TGCGCCAGCAATGAAGGGGGAGCAGCTAGCACAGATACGCAGTATTTT.

Only a few counts were recorded for this clonotype. The chain links TRBV4-1 to TRBJ1-2, with no clear D. Trimming shortened V by 0 bases and J by 4 bases, and 6 bases separated the two germline ends. The length of the CDR3 is 13 residues. Germline V lookup: CDR1 MGHRA, CDR2 YSYEKL. CDR3 bases: TGCGCCAGCAGCCAAGATATAGGCTATGGCTACACCTTC. As protein: CASSQDIGYGYTF.

This chain links TRBV5-1 with TRBJ2-5; no reliable D call. V lost 0 bases, J lost 6 bases, and 12 bases lay in between. This CDR3 has 14 residues. CDR1 is SGHRS, CDR2 YFSETQ, per germline. Here the CDR3 DNA reads TGCGCCAGCAGCTTGGTAGTTAGCTCACAGACCCAGTACTTC. This gives the protein CASSLVVSSQTQYF.

The chain combines TRBV10-3 with TRBJ1-2; 9 nucleotides align to TRBD1. The CDR3 length is 13 residues. CDR1 ENHRY and CDR2 SYGVKD come from the germline V gene. V shed 5 bases, J shed 8 bases, and the junction held 6 bases outside the gene matches. DNA of the CDR3: TGTGCCATCAGTCCGGGACAGGGAGACGGCTACACCTTC. This sequence encodes CAISPGQGDGYTF.

The J gene is TRBJ1-2, the V gene TRBV29-1; TRBD1 aligns across 8 bases. The V gene end was trimmed by 6 bases and the J gene end by 4 bases; junction bases not matched to a gene: 1. CDR1 is SQVTM, CDR2 ANQGSEA, per germline. This CDR3 is built from 11 residues. The CDR3 coding sequence is TGCAGCGTCACAGGGGGCTATGGCTACACCTTC. Translating it yields CSVTGGYGYTF.

This chain uses TRBV7-2 with TRBJ2-2, with D perhaps matching TRBD1 (5 bases). V lost 8 bases and J 2 bases, leaving 12 bases between the germline ends. This CDR3 contains 14 residues. From germline, CDR1 is SGHTA and CDR2 FQGNSA. The CDR3 DNA follows: TGTGCCAGCCGAGACAGTCGAAACACCGGGGAGCTGTTTTTT. It specifies CASRDSRNTGELFF.

The chain couples TRBV7-2 to TRBJ2-5; TRBD1 aligns across 9 bases. Per germline, CDR1 SGHTA and CDR2 FQGNSA. CDR3 length equals 14 residues. Trimming removed 5 bases from V and 7 bases from J; junction bases left unmatched: 8. The CDR3 region is CASSLRQGVVTQYF. CDR3 coding DNA: TGTGCCAGCAGCCTCAGACAGGGGGTAGTGACCCAGTACTTC.

The chain uses TRBV6-5 and TRBJ1-2; D is unresolved. The length of the CDR3 is 14 residues. The ends were cut back, 0 bases at V and 5 bases at J, with 10 bases in the middle. The V gene's germline CDR1 is MNHEY and CDR2 SVGAGI. The CDR3 sequence is CASSYSVQPYGYTF. The CDR3 DNA reads as TGTGCCAGCAGTTACTCGGTACAGCCTTATGGCTACACCTTC.

This clonotype has more than one count but fewer than ten. The chain joins TRBV12-3 or TRBV12-4 to TRBJ2-7; 7 nucleotides agree with TRBD1. With V trimmed by 6 bases and J by 6 bases, 14 bases remained unmatched. The CDR3 is 15 amino acids. The CDR3 DNA sequence: TGTGCCAGCAGCCGACAGGGCCCTGGGGTCAGCGAGCAGTACTTC. The encoded protein is CASSRQGPGVSEQYF.

J is TRBJ2-6 and V is TRBV5-4; D gene ambiguous. The V and J ends lost 0 bases and 3 bases respectively, with 10 bases between them. Germline assignment: CDR1 SGHNT and CDR2 YYREEE (reference sequence). The CDR3 runs 16 residues. CDR3 nucleotides: TGTGCCAGCAGCTTGGATTCGACTGGTGGGGCCAACGTCCTGACTTTC. It is translated as CASSLDSTGGANVLTF.

The J gene is TRBJ2-7, the V gene TRBV6-1; 12 nucleotides line up with TRBD2. The trim removed 11 bases at V and 5 bases at J, leaving 4 bases unmatched. The CDR3 contains 12 residues. Per the germline V gene, CDR1 is MNHNS and CDR2 is SASEGT. The CDR3 DNA reads as TGTGCCCTAGCGGGGGGGCCCCACGAGCAGTACGTC. Residues: CALAGGPHEQYV.

The table lists this clonotype with a count of one. This chain joins TRBV6-5 and TRBJ2-2; 7 nucleotides line up with TRBD2. Trimming cost V 2 bases and J 4 bases; bases outside gene matches: 4. CDR1 and CDR2 (germline): MNHEY, SVGAGI. This CDR3 contains 15 residues. CDR3 sequence: CASSYGRGGTGELFF. CDR3 DNA sequence: TGTGCCAGCAGTTACGGGAGGGGTGGCACCGGGGAGCTGTTTTTT.

This clonotype was observed a handful of times. The genes are TRBV12-3 or TRBV12-4 and TRBJ2-1; 10 bases agree with TRBD2. V lost 5 bases and J lost 6; bases outside the gene matches: 4. The CDR3 length is 14 residues. CDR3 nucleotide sequence: TGTGCCAGCAGTAGCGGGGGGGCCCCCAATGAGCAGTTCTTC. This gives the protein CASSSGGAPNEQFF.

This clonotype was observed a handful of times. The V call is TRBV4-3, the J call TRBJ2-3, with TRBD2 matching 9 bases. Germline V lookup: CDR1 LGHNA, CDR2 YSLEER. Trimming at V came to 0 bases and at J to 1 base, leaving 2 bases not matched to a gene. CDR3 length: 16 residues. The CDR3 DNA is TGCGCCAGCAGCCAAGATCCTAGCGGGGGCACAGATACGCAGTATTTT. This encodes CASSQDPSGGTDTQYF.

This clonotype was seen a single time. The rearrangement links TRBV5-1 to TRBJ1-1; 8 nucleotides match TRBD1. Trimming removed 5 bases from V and 6 bases from J; junction bases left unmatched: 6. Germline loops: CDR1 SGHRS, CDR2 YFSETQ. The CDR3 has 13 residues. CDR3 in amino acids: CASRPDRGAEAFF. The CDR3 DNA sequence: TGCGCCAGCAGACCCGACAGGGGTGCTGAAGCTTTCTTT.

This clonotype was observed a handful of times. V usage is TRBV9 and J usage is TRBJ2-1; TRBD2 aligns across 8 bases. V lost 2 bases, J lost 6 bases, and 7 bases stayed unmatched. Germline CDR1 SGDLS, CDR2 YYNGEE. This CDR3 has 15 amino acids. Here the CDR3 DNA reads TGTGCCAGCAGCGTGAGCGGGGGCTCACCCAATGAGCAGTTCTTC. It codes for CASSVSGGSPNEQFF. Variable domain in full (rest from reference TRBV9 and TRBJ2-1): DSGVTQTPKHLITATGQRVTLRCSPRSGDLSVYWYQQSLDQGLQFLIQYYNGEERAKGNILERFSAQQFPDLHSELNLSSLELGDSALYFCASSVSGGSPNEQFFGPGTRLTVL.

This chain connects TRBV3-1 to TRBJ1-1, with D possibly being TRBD1 (5 bases). The CDR3 length is 15 residues. Trimming took off 1 base at V and 4 bases at J, with 13 bases between the two ends. Germline V gives CDR1 LGHDT, CDR2 YNNKEL (reference sequence). CDR3 loop: CASSQAGRGITEAFF. In DNA, the CDR3 is TGTGCCAGCAGCCAAGCAGGCCGGGGCATCACTGAAGCTTTCTTT.